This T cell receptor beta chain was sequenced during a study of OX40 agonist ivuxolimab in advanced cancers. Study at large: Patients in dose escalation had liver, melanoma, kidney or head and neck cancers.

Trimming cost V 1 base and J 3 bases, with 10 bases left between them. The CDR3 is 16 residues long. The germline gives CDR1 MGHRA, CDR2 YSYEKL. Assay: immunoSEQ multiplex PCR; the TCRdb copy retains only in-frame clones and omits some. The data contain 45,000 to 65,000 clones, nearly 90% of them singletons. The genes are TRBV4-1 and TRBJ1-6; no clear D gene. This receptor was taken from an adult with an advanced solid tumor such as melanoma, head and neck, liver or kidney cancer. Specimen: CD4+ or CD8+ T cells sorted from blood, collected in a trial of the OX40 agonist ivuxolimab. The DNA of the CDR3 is TGCGCCAGCAGCCAAGTGATGGCAGTCTATAATTCACCCCTCCACTTT. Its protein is CASSQVMAVYNSPLHF.